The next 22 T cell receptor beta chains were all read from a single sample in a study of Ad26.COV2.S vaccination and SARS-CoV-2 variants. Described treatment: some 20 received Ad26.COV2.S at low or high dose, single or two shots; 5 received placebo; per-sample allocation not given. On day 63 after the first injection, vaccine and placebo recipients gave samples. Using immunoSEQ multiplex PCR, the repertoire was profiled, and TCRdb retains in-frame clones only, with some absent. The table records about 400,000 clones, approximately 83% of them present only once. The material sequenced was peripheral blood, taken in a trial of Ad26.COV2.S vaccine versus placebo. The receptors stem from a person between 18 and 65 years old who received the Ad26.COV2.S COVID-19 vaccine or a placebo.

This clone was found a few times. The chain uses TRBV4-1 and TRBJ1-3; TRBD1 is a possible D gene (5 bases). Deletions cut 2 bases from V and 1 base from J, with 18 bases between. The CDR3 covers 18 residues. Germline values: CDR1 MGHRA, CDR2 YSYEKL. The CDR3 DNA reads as TGCGCCAGCAGCCAAAAGGGGACGGCAGTTGGGTCTGGAAACACCATATATTTT. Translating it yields CASSQKGTAVGSGNTIYF.

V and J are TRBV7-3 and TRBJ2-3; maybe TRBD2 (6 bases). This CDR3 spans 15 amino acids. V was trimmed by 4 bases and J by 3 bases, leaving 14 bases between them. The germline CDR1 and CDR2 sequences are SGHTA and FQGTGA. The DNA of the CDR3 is TGTGCCAGCAGCTCCAACGGGGGTACAACAGATACGCAGTATTTT. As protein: CASSSNGGTTDTQYF.

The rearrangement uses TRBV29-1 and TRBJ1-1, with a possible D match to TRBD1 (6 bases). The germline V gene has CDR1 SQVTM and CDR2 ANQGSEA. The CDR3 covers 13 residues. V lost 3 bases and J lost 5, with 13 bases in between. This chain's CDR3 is CSVDTGTGTEAFF. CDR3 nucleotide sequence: TGCAGCGTTGACACAGGGACTGGGACTGAAGCTTTCTTT.

The CDR3 reads CASTLGQGAGNEQFF. The DNA for the CDR3 is TGCGCCAGCACCCTCGGACAGGGGGCGGGCAATGAGCAGTTCTTC. The gene calls are TRBV4-1 and TRBJ2-1, with 11 bases fitting TRBD1. V shed 7 bases and J 6 bases; nucleotides not matched to a gene: 8. The CDR3 has 15 residues. Looked up from germline, CDR1 is MGHRA and CDR2 is YSYEKL.

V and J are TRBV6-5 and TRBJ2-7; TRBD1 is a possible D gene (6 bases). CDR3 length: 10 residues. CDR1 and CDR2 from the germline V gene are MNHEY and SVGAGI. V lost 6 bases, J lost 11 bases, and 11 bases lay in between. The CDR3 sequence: CASRDSREYF. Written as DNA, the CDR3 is TGTGCCAGCAGGGACAGTAGGGAGTACTTC.

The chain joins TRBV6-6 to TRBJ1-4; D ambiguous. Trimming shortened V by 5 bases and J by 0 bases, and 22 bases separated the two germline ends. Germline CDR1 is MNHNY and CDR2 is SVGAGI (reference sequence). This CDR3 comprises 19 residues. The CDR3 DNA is TGTGCCAGCAGTCGCCTGGGAGGAACCCGATCTGCAACTAATGAAAAACTGTTTTTT. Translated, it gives CASSRLGGTRSATNEKLFF.

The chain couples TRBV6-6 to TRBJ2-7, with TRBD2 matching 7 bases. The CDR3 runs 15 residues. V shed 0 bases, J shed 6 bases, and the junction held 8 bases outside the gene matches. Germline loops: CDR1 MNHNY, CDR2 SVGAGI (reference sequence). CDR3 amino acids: CASSYSREARGEQYF. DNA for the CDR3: TGTGCCAGCAGTTACTCTCGGGAGGCGCGGGGCGAGCAGTACTTC.

This CDR3 is CASSKPDVERTEAFF. CDR3 DNA: TGCGCCAGCAGTAAACCGGACGTCGAAAGGACTGAAGCTTTCTTT. The gene calls are TRBV10-1 and TRBJ1-1; no clear D. Germline lookup yields CDR1 WNHNN and CDR2 SYGVQD (reference sequence). There are 15 residues in the CDR3. V was trimmed by 5 bases and J by 5 bases, leaving 18 bases between them.

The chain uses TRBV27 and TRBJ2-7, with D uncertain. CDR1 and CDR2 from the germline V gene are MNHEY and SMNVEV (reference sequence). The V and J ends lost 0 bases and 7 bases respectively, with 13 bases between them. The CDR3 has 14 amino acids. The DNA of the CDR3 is TGTGCCAGCAGTTTATCGTGGGGAAGGACGGAGCAGTACTTC. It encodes CASSLSWGRTEQYF.

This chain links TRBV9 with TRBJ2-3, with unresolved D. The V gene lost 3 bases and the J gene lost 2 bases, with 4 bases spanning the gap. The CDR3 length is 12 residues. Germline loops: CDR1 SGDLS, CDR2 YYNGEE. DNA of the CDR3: TGTGCCAGCAGCGACCTCACAGATACGCAGTATTTT. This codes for CASSDLTDTQYF.

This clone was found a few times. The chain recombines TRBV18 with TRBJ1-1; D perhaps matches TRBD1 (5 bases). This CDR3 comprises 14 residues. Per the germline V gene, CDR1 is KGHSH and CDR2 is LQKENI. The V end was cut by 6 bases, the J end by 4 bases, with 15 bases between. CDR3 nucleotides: TGTGCCAGCTCGCCCAGGGTAGGAGGCACTGAAGCTTTCTTT. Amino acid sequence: CASSPRVGGTEAFF.

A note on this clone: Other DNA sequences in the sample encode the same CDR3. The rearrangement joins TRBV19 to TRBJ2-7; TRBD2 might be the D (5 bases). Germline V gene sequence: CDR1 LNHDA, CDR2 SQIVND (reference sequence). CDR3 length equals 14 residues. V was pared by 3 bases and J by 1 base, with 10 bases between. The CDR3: CASSIRGRSYEQYF. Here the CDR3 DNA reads TGTGCCAGTAGTATTCGGGGAAGGTCCTACGAGCAGTACTTC.

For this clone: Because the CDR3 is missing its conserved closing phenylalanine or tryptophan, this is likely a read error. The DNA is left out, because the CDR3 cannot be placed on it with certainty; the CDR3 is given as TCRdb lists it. This chain's CDR3 is CASSTGPFNL. V usage is TRBV7-9 and J usage is TRBJ1-1. The CDR3 has 10 residues if both end residues are counted. CDR1 SEHNR and CDR2 FQNEAQ come from the germline V gene (reference sequence).

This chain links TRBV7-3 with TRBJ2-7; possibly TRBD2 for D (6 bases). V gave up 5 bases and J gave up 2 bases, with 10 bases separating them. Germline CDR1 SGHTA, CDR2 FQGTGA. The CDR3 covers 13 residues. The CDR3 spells CASSTGGTYEQYF. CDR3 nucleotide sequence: TGTGCCAGCAGCACCGGGGGTACCTACGAGCAGTACTTC.

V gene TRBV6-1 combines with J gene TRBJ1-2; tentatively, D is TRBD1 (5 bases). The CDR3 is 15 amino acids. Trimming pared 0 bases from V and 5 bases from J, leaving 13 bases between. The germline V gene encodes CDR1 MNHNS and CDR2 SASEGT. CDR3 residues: CASSEAYGGWYGYTF. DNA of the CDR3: TGTGCCAGCAGTGAAGCCTACGGGGGATGGTATGGCTACACCTTC.

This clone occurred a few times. The CDR3 here is CATSSRVKTGELFF. As DNA, the CDR3 is TGTGCCACCAGTAGCAGGGTGAAGACCGGGGAGCTGTTTTTT. The chain combines TRBV24-1 with TRBJ2-2; possibly TRBD1 for D (5 bases). The CDR3 runs 14 residues. Per germline, CDR1 KGHDR and CDR2 SFDVKD. With 6 bases removed from V and 5 bases from J, the gap between germline ends came to 12 bases.

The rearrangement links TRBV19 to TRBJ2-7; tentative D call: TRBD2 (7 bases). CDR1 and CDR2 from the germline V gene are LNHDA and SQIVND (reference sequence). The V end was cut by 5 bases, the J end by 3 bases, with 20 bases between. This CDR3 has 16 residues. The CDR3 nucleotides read TGTGCCAGTAGTTCCACGGCGGGGGCGCGGGTCTACGAGCAGTACTTC. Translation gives CASSSTAGARVYEQYF.

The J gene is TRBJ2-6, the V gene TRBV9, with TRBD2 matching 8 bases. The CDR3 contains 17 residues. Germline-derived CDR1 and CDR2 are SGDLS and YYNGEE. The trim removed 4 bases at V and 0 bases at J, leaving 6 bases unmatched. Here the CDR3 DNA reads TGTGCCAGCAGCCGGGGGGGCGGCCGCTCTGGGGCCAACGTCCTGACTTTC. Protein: CASSRGGGRSGANVLTF.

The CDR3 sequence: CASSPPSGLAKNIQYF. The CDR3 DNA follows: TGTGCCAGCTCACCACCGTCGGGGTTAGCCAAAAACATTCAGTACTTC. This chain uses TRBV18 with TRBJ2-4, with D perhaps matching TRBD2 (5 bases). Between the trimmed V and J ends, which lost 0 bases and 0 bases, there was a span of 9 bases. This CDR3 has 16 residues. Germline loops: CDR1 KGHSH, CDR2 LQKENI.

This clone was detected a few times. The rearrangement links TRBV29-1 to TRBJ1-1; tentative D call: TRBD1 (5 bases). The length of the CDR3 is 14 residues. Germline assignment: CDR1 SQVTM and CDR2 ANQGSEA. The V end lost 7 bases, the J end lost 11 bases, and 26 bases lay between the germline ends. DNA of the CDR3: TGCAGCGCCCAACAAGACAGAACGCGGGGCGGGGCTTTCTTT. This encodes CSAQQDRTRGGAFF. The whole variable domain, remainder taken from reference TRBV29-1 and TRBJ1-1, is SAVISQKPSRDICQRGTSLTIQCQVDSQVTMMFWYRQQPGQSLTLIATANQGSEATYESGFVIDKFPISRPNLTFSTLTVSNMSPEDSSIYLCSAQQDRTRGGAFFGQGTRLTVV.

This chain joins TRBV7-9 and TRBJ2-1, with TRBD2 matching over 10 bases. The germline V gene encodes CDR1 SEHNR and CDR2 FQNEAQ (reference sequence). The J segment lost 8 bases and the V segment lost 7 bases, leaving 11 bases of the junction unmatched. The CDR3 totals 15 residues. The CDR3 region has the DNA TGTGCCAGCATCCCTCGACTAGCGGGTGGGGATGAGCAGTTCTTC. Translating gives CASIPRLAGGDEQFF.

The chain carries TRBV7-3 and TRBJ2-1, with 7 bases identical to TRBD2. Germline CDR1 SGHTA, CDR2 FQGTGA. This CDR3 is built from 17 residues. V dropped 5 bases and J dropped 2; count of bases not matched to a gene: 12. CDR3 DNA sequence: TGTGCCAGCAGCCCCTCCCCCGGCGGGAGAACCTACAATGAGCAGTTCTTC. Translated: CASSPSPGGRTYNEQFF.